This T cell receptor beta chain was sequenced for a study of shared clonotypes between healthy human individuals. Study-wide background: Each donor had three CD4 naive, three CD4 memory, two CD8 naive and one CD8 memory plate.

Some clones are missing from TCRdb's copy, which holds only in-frame ones; the method was immunoSEQ multiplex PCR. This table has 2 million to 3 million clones, 93% appearing once. Germline CDR1 reads MDHEN; CDR2 reads SYDVKM. This CDR3 has 16 residues. V dropped 7 bases and J dropped 11 bases, with 29 bases sitting between them. Worth noting for this clone: Its target is not known.

Each donor was a Caucasian adult residing in Nashville, Tennessee. Findings and caveats of the study: Memory subsets generally showed smaller estimated richness than naive subsets did.

This chain joins TRBV28 and TRBJ1-1; D perhaps matches TRBD1 (5 bases). The source material was naive CD4+ T cells from PBMCs. Subset in this sample: CD45RA+ positively selected. The sequence was obtained from a man between 18 and 35 years old in good health. Some clones in this sample may be carry-over from other donors' samples. The DNA of the CDR3 is TGTGCCAGCACCGACAAGGGGACCCCGGGAGCTATGAAGGCTTTCTTT. Protein product: CASTDKGTPGAMKAFF. The full variable domain, its missing parts supplied by reference TRBV28 and TRBJ1-1, is DVKVTQSSRYLVKRTGEKVFLECVQDMDHENMFWYRQDPGLGLRLIYFSYDVKMKEKGDIPEGYSVSREKKERFSLILESASTNQTSMYLCASTDKGTPGAMKAFFGQGTRLTVV.